The clone carrying this T cell receptor beta chain has just one count. Its specificity is unknown. The data were obtained in a study of T cell responses to AZD1222 COVID-19 vaccine. Profiled with immunoSEQ multiplex PCR; TCRdb holds only in-frame clones, not every one. In the table there are some 120,000 clones, nearly 90% of which are singletons. Study outcomes and limitations: White British ancestry dominated among donors, who included more females, and clonal diversity was possibly underestimated. Mapped onto spike, vaccine-associated CD4 TCRs spanned it and were dominant at 160-218 and 743-854. Elevations in Spike-specific TCR breadth and depth followed administration of two AZD1222 doses. Among those given AZD1222, only 5 to 7 were seropositive at baseline.

V dropped 7 bases and J dropped 2; count of bases not matched to a gene: 5. The CDR3 extends over 13 amino acids. The germline CDR1 and CDR2 sequences are MNHEY and SVGAGI. The J gene is TRBJ2-7, the V gene TRBV6-5, with 7 bases that match TRBD2. The receptor was isolated from an adult who received the AZD1222 COVID-19 vaccine. The sequenced sample was peripheral blood, obtained 28 days after the second AZD1222 dose. CDR3 amino acids: CASNRGEPYEQYF. The CDR3 DNA reads TGTGCCAGCAACCGGGGGGAGCCCTACGAGCAGTACTTC.